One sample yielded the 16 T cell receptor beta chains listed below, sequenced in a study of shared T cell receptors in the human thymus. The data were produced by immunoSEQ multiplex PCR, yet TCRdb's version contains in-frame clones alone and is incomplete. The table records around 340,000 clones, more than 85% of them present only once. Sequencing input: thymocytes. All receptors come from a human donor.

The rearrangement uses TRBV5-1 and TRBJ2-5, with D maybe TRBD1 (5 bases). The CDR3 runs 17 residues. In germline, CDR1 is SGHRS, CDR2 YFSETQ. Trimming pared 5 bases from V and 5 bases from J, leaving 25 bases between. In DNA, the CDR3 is TGCGCCAGCAGGCGATATCAAGGGGCTAGTTTAATTGAGACCCAGTACTTC. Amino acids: CASRRYQGASLIETQYF.

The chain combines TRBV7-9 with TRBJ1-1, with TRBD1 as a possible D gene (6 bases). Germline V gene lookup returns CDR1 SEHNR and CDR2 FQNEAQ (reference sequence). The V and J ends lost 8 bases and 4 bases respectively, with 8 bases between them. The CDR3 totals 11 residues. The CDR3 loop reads CASEGGTEAFF. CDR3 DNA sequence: TGTGCCAGCGAAGGGGGCACTGAAGCTTTCTTT.

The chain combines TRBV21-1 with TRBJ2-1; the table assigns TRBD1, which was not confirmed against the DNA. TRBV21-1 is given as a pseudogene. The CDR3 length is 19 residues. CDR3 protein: CASSKKWVGAVRVYNEQFF. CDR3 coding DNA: TGTGCCAGCAGCAAAAAGTGGGTGGGGGCAGTTCGGGTCTACAATGAGCAGTTCTTC.

CDR3 sequence: CASSSQPGLSYGYTF. The DNA of the CDR3 is TGTGCCAGCAGTTCACAGCCGGGACTCTCCTATGGCTACACCTTC. This rearrangement joins TRBV27 to TRBJ1-2; possibly TRBD1 for D (5 bases). CDR3 size: 15 residues. V shed 4 bases and J shed 4 bases, with 16 bases lying between them. Germline V gene data show CDR1 as MNHEY and CDR2 as SMNVEV (reference sequence).

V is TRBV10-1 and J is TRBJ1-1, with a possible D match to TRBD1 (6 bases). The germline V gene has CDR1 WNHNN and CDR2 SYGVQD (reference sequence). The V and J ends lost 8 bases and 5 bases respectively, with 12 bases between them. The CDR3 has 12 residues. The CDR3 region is CASGSQGTEAFF. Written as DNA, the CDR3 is TGCGCCAGCGGCTCCCAGGGGACTGAAGCTTTCTTT.

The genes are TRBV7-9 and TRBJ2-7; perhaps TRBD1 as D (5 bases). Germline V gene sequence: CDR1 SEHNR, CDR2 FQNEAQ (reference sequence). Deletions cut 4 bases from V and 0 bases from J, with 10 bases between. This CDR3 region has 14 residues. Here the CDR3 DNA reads TGTGCCAGCAGCTCGCAGGGCGACTCCTACGAGCAGTACTTC. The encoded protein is CASSSQGDSYEQYF. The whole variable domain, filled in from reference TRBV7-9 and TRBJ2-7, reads DTGVSQNPRHKITKRGQNVTFRCDPISEHNRLYWYRQTLGQGPEFLTYFQNEAQLEKSRLLSDRFSAERPKGSFSTLEIQRTEQGDSAMYLCASSSQGDSYEQYFGPGTRLTVT.

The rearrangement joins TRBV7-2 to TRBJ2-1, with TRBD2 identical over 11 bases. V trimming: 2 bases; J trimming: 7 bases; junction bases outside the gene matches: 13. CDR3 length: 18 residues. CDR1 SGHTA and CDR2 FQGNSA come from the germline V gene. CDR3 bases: TGTGCCAGCAGCTTAACCGGGACTAGCGGTCGGGTGGGGAATGAGCAGTTCTTC. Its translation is CASSLTGTSGRVGNEQFF. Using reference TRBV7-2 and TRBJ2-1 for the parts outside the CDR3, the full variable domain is GAGVSQSPSNKVTEKGKDVELRCDPISGHTALYWYRQSLGQGLEFLIYFQGNSAPDKSGLPSDRFSAERTGGSVSTLTIQRTQQEDSAVYLCASSLTGTSGRVGNEQFFGPGTRLTVL.

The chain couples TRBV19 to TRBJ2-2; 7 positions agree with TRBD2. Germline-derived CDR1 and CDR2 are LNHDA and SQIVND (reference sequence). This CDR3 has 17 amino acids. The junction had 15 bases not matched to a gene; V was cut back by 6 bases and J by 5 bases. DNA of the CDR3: TGTGCCAGTAGCCCCCCGGCTAGCGGAAGTTCGACCGGGGAGCTGTTTTTT. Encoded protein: CASSPPASGSSTGELFF.

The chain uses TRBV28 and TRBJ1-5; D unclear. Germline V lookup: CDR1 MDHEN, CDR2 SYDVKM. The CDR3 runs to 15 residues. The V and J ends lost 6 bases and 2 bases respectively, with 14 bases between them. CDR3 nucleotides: TGTGCCAGCAGCCCCACACCCGGCGGCAATCAGCCCCAGCATTTT. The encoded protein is CASSPTPGGNQPQHF.

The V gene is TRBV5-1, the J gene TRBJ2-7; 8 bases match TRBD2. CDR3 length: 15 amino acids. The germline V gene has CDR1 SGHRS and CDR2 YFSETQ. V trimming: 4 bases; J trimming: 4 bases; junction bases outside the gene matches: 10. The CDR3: CASSGGGRAGYEQYF. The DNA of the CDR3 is TGCGCCAGCAGCGGCGGGGGGAGGGCCGGTTACGAGCAGTACTTC. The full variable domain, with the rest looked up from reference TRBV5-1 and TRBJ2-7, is KAGVTQTPRYLIKTRGQQVTLSCSPISGHRSVSWYQQTPGQGLQFLFEYFSETQRNKGNFPGRFSGRQFSNSRSEMNVSTLELGDSALYLCASSGGGRAGYEQYFGPGTRLTVT.

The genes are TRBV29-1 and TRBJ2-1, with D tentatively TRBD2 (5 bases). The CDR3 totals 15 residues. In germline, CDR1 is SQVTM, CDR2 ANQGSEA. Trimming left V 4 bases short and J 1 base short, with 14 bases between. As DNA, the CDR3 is TGCAGCGTTGGTCGTCGGGAAGGATCCTACAATGAGCAGTTCTTC. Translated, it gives CSVGRREGSYNEQFF.

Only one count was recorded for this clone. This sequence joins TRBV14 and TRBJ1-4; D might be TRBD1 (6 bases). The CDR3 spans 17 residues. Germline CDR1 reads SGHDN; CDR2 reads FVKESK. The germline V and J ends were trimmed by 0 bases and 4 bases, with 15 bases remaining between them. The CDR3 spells CASSQDNGQQLNEKLFF. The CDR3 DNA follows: TGTGCCAGCAGCCAAGATAACGGACAGCAACTTAATGAAAAACTGTTTTTT.

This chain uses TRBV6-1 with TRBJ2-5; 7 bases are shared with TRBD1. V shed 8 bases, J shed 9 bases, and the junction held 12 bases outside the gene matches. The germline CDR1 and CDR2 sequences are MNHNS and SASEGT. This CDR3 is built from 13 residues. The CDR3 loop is CASDREGARSQYF. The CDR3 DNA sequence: TGTGCCAGCGACAGGGAAGGGGCCCGGTCCCAGTACTTC.

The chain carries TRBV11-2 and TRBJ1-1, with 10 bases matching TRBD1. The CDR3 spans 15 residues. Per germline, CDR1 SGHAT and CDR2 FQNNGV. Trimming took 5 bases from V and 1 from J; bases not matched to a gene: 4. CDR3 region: CASSPRTGGNTEAFF. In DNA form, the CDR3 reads TGTGCCAGCAGCCCCCGGACAGGGGGGAACACTGAAGCTTTCTTT.

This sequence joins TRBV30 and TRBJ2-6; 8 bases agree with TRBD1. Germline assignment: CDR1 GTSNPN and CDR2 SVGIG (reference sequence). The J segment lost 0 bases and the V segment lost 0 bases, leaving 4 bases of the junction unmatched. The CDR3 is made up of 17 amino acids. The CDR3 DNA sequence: TGTGCCTGGAGTGTAAAGGACAGGGCCTCTGGGGCCAACGTCCTGACTTTC. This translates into CAWSVKDRASGANVLTF.

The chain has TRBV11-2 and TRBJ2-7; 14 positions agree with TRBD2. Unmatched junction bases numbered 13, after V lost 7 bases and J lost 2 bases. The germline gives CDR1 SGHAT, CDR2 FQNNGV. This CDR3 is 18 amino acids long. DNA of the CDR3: TGTGCCAGCACCCGCGCCGGGACTAGCGGGAGTAAAACCTACGAGCAGTACTTC. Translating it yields CASTRAGTSGSKTYEQYF.